These 23 T cell receptor beta chains share one sample of origin, sequenced in a study of blood T cell repertoires in COVID-19 (dated by TCRdb to about 2020). The receptor library was made with the immunoSEQ multiplex PCR assay. TCRdb mirrors the immuneACCESS table, restricted to in-frame sequences. Some clones are absent from its copies; in checked studies, under half trace to an unresolved V gene, and the reason for the others is unknown. The sample records 120,000 to 150,000 clones, approximately 85% of which are singletons. The ten largest clones add up to around 3% of the sample. What was sequenced was peripheral blood. The receptors originated from a man in his forties or fifties with acute or convalescent COVID-19.

V is TRBV11-3 and J is TRBJ2-2; D gene ambiguous. V shed 2 bases and J shed 1 base, with 5 bases lying between them. This CDR3 spans 14 amino acids. Germline V gene sequence: CDR1 SGHNT, CDR2 YENEEA. The CDR3 loop reads CASSLLRNTGELFF. The CDR3 DNA follows: TGTGCCAGCAGCTTACTGCGGAACACCGGGGAGCTGTTTTTT.

The chain couples TRBV7-8 to TRBJ2-7; 8 bases map to TRBD1. Losses at the gene ends were 4 bases for V and 3 bases for J; bases not matched to a gene: 2. The CDR3 has 13 residues. Germline lookup yields CDR1 SGHVS and CDR2 FQNEAQ. The chain's CDR3 is CASSWDRNYEQYF. The CDR3 bases are TGTGCCAGCAGCTGGGACAGGAACTACGAGCAGTACTTC.

The rearrangement links TRBV19 to TRBJ2-5; 10 bases are shared with TRBD1. The germline V gene has CDR1 LNHDA and CDR2 SQIVND (reference sequence). CDR3 length equals 13 residues. Trimming took 5 bases from V and 5 from J; bases not matched to a gene: 2. The CDR3 here is CASSGTGVETQYF. DNA of the CDR3: TGTGCCAGTAGTGGGACAGGGGTCGAGACCCAGTACTTC. Combining the CDR3 with reference TRBV19 and TRBJ2-5 gives the whole variable domain DGGITQSPKYLFRKEGQNVTLSCEQNLNHDAMYWYRQDPGQGLRLIYYSQIVNDFQKGDIAEGYSVSREKKESFPLTVTSAQKNPTAFYLCASSGTGVETQYFGPGTRLLVL.

The V and J genes are TRBV11-2 and TRBJ2-1; D call uncertain. Deletions cut 1 base from V and 6 bases from J, with 13 bases between. This CDR3 has 15 amino acids. Germline V gene lookup returns CDR1 SGHAT and CDR2 FQNNGV. DNA for the CDR3: TGTGCCAGCAGCTTAGGTCCAGGAATGGCCAATGAGCAGTTCTTC. Protein: CASSLGPGMANEQFF.

This chain's CDR3 is CASSQGASGANVLTF. Written as DNA, the CDR3 is TGCGCCAGCAGCCAAGGCGCCTCTGGGGCCAACGTCCTGACTTTC. V usage is TRBV4-1 and J usage is TRBJ2-6, with D unresolved. Germline CDR1 reads MGHRA; CDR2 reads YSYEKL. The CDR3 has 15 amino acids. Trimming removed 1 base at V and 0 bases at J, with 4 bases between.

This clone was counted between two and nine times. This is likely a read error, given that the CDR3 carries no conserved phenylalanine or tryptophan at its end. The DNA is left out, because the CDR3 cannot be placed on it with certainty; the CDR3 is given as TCRdb lists it. The chain is built from TRBV7-9 and TRBJ1-4; the table's D call, TRBD1, was not checked against the DNA. 12 amino acids form the CDR3, both terminal residues included. CDR1 and CDR2 (germline): SEHNR, FQNEAQ (reference sequence). This CDR3 reads CASSAQTGQGRI.

V usage is TRBV9 and J usage is TRBJ2-1; 11 nucleotides agree with TRBD2. Losses at the gene ends were 0 bases for V and 6 bases for J; bases not matched to a gene: 5. The CDR3 loop spans 16 amino acids. Germline V gene sequence: CDR1 SGDLS, CDR2 YYNGEE. Here the CDR3 reads CASSVVVGTSGNEQFF. The DNA for the CDR3 is TGTGCCAGCAGCGTAGTAGTGGGGACTAGCGGCAATGAGCAGTTCTTC.

Remarks on this clone: Sequence at one end of the junction differs from germline and may be a read error. This sequence joins TRBV12-3 or TRBV12-4 and TRBJ2-7; TRBD2 aligns across 11 bases. This CDR3 contains 13 residues. CDR3 sequence reads: CASSFGTSGLQDF. Here the CDR3 DNA reads TGTGCCAGCAGTTTTGGGACTAGCGGTTTACAAGACTTC.

The genes are TRBV27 and TRBJ1-6, with a weak D call TRBD1 (6 bases). CDR1 and CDR2 (germline): MNHEY, SMNVEV (reference sequence). The length of the CDR3 is 15 residues. V was clipped by 1 base and J by 7 bases, with 11 bases between them. DNA of the CDR3: TGTGCCAGCAGTTTATGGGGCAGGGGCAATTCACCCCTCCACTTT. This sequence encodes CASSLWGRGNSPLHF.

The gene calls are TRBV11-3 and TRBJ2-5; 7 bases fit TRBD1. Germline loops: CDR1 SGHNT, CDR2 YENEEA. The length of the CDR3 is 17 residues. With 3 bases clipped from V and 1 base from J, the junction kept 11 bases outside the gene matches. This CDR3 is CASSFIGTGAVQETQYF. The CDR3 region has the DNA TGTGCCAGCAGCTTTATTGGTACAGGGGCGGTCCAAGAGACCCAGTACTTC. The full variable domain, with the rest looked up from reference TRBV11-3 and TRBJ2-5, is EAGVVQSPRYKIIEKKQPVAFWCNPISGHNTLYWYLQNLGQGPELLIRYENEEAVDDSQLPKDRFSAERLKGVDSTLKIQPAELGDSAVYLCASSFIGTGAVQETQYFGPGTRLLVL.

The gene calls are TRBV5-1 and TRBJ1-2; 10 nucleotides align to TRBD1. J lost 6 bases, V lost 3 bases, and 5 bases had no gene match. The CDR3 consists of 14 residues. Germline loops: CDR1 SGHRS, CDR2 YFSETQ. The CDR3 here is CASSWSGTGDGYTF. For the CDR3, the DNA is TGCGCCAGCAGCTGGTCCGGGACAGGGGATGGCTACACCTTC.

J is TRBJ2-7 and V is TRBV11-2, with 7 nucleotides matching TRBD1. This CDR3 region has 16 residues. V was pared by 2 bases and J by 3 bases, with 10 bases of the junction left unmatched. Germline values: CDR1 SGHAT, CDR2 FQNNGV. The CDR3: CASSLRTLGGGYEQYF. CDR3 bases: TGTGCCAGCAGCTTAAGGACCCTAGGGGGCGGCTACGAGCAGTACTTC.

The sample holds one count of this clone. The chain couples TRBV30 to TRBJ1-2; the D gene is possibly TRBD1 (5 bases). The ends were cut back, 1 base at V and 7 bases at J, with 13 bases in the middle. The germline gives CDR1 GTSNPN, CDR2 SVGIG (reference sequence). This CDR3 comprises 13 residues. The chain's CDR3 is CAWSAGGNGGYTF. The DNA of the CDR3 is TGTGCCTGGAGTGCTGGGGGGAATGGTGGCTACACCTTC.

The chain is built from TRBV7-6 and TRBJ1-5, with D tentatively TRBD1 (6 bases). CDR3 length: 15 residues. Per germline, CDR1 SGHVS and CDR2 FNYEAQ. The ends were cut back, 0 bases at V and 6 bases at J, with 12 bases in the middle. This CDR3 is CASSLAQGPAQPQHF. The CDR3 DNA is TGTGCCAGCAGCTTAGCACAGGGACCTGCTCAGCCCCAGCATTTT.

CDR3 DNA sequence: TGTGCCAGCAGCGTCAGGGGCCACACAGATACGCAGTATTTT. This sequence encodes CASSVRGHTDTQYF. J is TRBJ2-3 and V is TRBV9; maybe TRBD1 (6 bases). Trimming stripped 2 bases from V and 2 bases from J, with 9 bases between. Germline CDR1 and CDR2: SGDLS and YYNGEE. This CDR3 region has 14 residues.

The rearrangement uses TRBV9 and TRBJ2-1, with D possibly matching TRBD1 (5 bases). The CDR3 loop spans 12 amino acids. Germline V gene data show CDR1 as SGDLS and CDR2 as YYNGEE. Trimming removed 7 bases at V and 4 bases at J, with 9 bases between. The DNA of the CDR3 is TGTGCCAGCGGCCAGGGTTACAATGAGCAGTTCTTC. Protein: CASGQGYNEQFF.

The chain links TRBV5-1 to TRBJ1-2, with D possibly being TRBD1 (5 bases). V lost 0 bases and J lost 4, with 16 bases in between. From germline, CDR1 is SGHRS and CDR2 YFSETQ. The CDR3 is made up of 16 amino acids. The CDR3 DNA reads TGCGCCAGCAGCTTGGCGGGGGGAGCCCTTATCTATGGCTACACCTTC. This translates into CASSLAGGALIYGYTF. Looking up the rest from reference TRBV5-1 and TRBJ1-2 gives the full variable domain: KAGVTQTPRYLIKTRGQQVTLSCSPISGHRSVSWYQQTPGQGLQFLFEYFSETQRNKGNFPGRFSGRQFSNSRSEMNVSTLELGDSALYLCASSLAGGALIYGYTFGSGTRLTVV.

The chain has TRBV13 and TRBJ1-1; 7 bases are shared with TRBD1. This CDR3 has 14 residues. V lost 5 bases, J lost 3 bases, and 6 bases stayed unmatched. From germline, CDR1 is PRHDT and CDR2 FYEKMQ (reference sequence). Written as DNA, the CDR3 is TGTGCCAGCAGCCCCCGGGACAGCTACACTGAAGCTTTCTTT. This encodes CASSPRDSYTEAFF.

The chain joins TRBV11-3 to TRBJ2-7, with D hard to call. The V end lost 1 base, the J end lost 2 bases, and 12 bases lay between the germline ends. The CDR3 length is 15 residues. Looked up from germline, CDR1 is SGHNT and CDR2 is YENEEA. DNA of the CDR3: TGTGCCAGCAGCTTAGCAGGCAGCAAGACCTACGAGCAGTACTTC. This gives the protein CASSLAGSKTYEQYF.

The chain couples TRBV4-2 to TRBJ2-3; 10 bases fit TRBD1. CDR3 length: 15 residues. Germline CDR1 is LGHNA and CDR2 is YNFKEQ. J lost 6 bases, V lost 3 bases, and 6 bases had no gene match. Here the CDR3 DNA reads TGTGCCAGCAGCCACGGACAGGGGGGGAGTGATACGCAGTATTTT. Its protein product is CASSHGQGGSDTQYF.

With respect to this clone: This specimen includes other DNA sequences encoding the same CDR3. The chain has TRBV30 and TRBJ1-5; maybe TRBD1 (5 bases). The CDR3 totals 13 residues. Trimming removed 4 bases at V and 6 bases at J, with 13 bases between. Germline CDR1 and CDR2: GTSNPN and SVGIG (reference sequence). This chain's CDR3 is CAWTRQGGQPQHF. In nucleotides, the CDR3 is TGTGCCTGGACTCGGCAGGGTGGTCAGCCCCAGCATTTT.

Only a few counts were recorded for this clone. This chain uses TRBV6-5 with TRBJ2-7; D perhaps matches TRBD2 (5 bases). CDR1 and CDR2 from the germline V gene are MNHEY and SVGAGI. This CDR3 has 15 residues. V lost 6 bases, J lost 0 bases, and 15 bases lay in between. CDR3 loop: CASSPPGVASYEQYF. The CDR3 DNA follows: TGTGCCAGCAGCCCCCCCGGGGTCGCCTCCTACGAGCAGTACTTC.

The rearrangement joins TRBV12-3 or TRBV12-4 to TRBJ1-2; TRBD1 matches at 11 bases. V gave up 5 bases and J gave up 8 bases; unmatched junction bases: 4. The CDR3 contains 13 residues. This CDR3 is CASSRTGGWGYTF. The CDR3 DNA reads as TGTGCCAGCAGTCGGACAGGGGGCTGGGGCTACACCTTC.